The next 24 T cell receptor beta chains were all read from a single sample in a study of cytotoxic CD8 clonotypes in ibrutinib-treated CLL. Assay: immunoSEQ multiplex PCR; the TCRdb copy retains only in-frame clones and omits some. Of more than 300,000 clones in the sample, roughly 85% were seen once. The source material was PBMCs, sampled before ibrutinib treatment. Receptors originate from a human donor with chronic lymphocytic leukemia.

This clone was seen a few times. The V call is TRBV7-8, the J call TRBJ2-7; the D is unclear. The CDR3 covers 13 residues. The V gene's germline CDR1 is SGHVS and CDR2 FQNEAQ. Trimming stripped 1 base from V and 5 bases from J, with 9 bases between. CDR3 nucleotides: TGTGCCAGCAGCTTAGACAGCGCCAACGAGCAGTACTTC. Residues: CASSLDSANEQYF. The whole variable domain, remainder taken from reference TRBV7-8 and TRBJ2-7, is GAGVSQSPRYKVAKRGQDVALRCDPISGHVSLFWYQQALGQGPEFLTYFQNEAQLDKSGLPSDRFFAERPEGSVSTLKIQRTQQEDSAVYLCASSLDSANEQYFGPGTRLTVT.

The CDR3 nucleotides are TGTGCCAGCAGCGTCCAGGGGGCTCGTTGGTTGGCTAGCGAGCAGTACTTC. It encodes CASSVQGARWLASEQYF. The chain recombines TRBV9 with TRBJ2-7; 8 positions match TRBD1. The CDR3 is 17 residues long. The V segment lost 2 bases and the J segment 6 bases; nucleotides outside the gene matches: 16. Germline V CDR1 and CDR2: SGDLS, YYNGEE.

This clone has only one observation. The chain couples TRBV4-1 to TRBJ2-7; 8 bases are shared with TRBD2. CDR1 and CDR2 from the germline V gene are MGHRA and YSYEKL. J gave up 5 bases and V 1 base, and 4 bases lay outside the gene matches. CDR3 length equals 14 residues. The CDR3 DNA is TGCGCCAGCAGCCAAGCCGGGACTAGTAACGAGCAGTACTTC. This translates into CASSQAGTSNEQYF.

The CDR3: CASSFQTGGADEKLFF. In DNA, the CDR3 is TGTGCCAGCAGCTTCCAAACAGGGGGCGCAGACGAAAAACTGTTTTTT. The rearrangement links TRBV7-2 to TRBJ1-4; 9 positions agree with TRBD1. V trimming: 3 bases; J trimming: 8 bases; junction bases outside the gene matches: 10. CDR3 length equals 16 residues. The germline V gene encodes CDR1 SGHTA and CDR2 FQGNSA. Full variable domain (remainder filled in from reference TRBV7-2 and TRBJ1-4): GAGVSQSPSNKVTEKGKDVELRCDPISGHTALYWYRQSLGQGLEFLIYFQGNSAPDKSGLPSDRFSAERTGGSVSTLTIQRTQQEDSAVYLCASSFQTGGADEKLFFGSGTQLSVL.

CDR3 region: CASSFLVGQETQYF. The DNA of the CDR3 is TGTGCCAGCAGTTTCCTGGTGGGCCAAGAGACCCAGTACTTC. The chain combines TRBV28 with TRBJ2-5; D not resolved. Germline V lookup: CDR1 MDHEN, CDR2 SYDVKM. Trimming removed 3 bases from V and 1 base from J, with 9 bases in between. CDR3 length: 14 amino acids.

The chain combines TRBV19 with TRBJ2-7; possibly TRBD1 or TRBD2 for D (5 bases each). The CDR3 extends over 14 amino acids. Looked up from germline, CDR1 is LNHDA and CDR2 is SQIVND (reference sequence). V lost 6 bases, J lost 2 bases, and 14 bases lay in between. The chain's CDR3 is CASSTRDGAYEQYF. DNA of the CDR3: TGTGCCAGTAGCACTCGGGACGGCGCCTACGAGCAGTACTTC.

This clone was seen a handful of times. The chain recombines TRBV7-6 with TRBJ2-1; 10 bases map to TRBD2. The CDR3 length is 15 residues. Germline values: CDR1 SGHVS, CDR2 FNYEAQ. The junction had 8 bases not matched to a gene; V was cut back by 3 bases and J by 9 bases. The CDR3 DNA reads TGTGCCAGCAGCTTTAAGCGGGAGGGCTTGTTTGAGCAGTTCTTC. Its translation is CASSFKREGLFEQFF.

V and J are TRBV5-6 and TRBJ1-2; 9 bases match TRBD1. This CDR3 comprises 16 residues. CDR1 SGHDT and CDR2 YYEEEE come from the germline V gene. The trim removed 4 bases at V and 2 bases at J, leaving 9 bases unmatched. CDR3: CASSPSTGTGNYGYTF. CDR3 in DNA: TGTGCCAGCAGCCCCAGTACGGGGACAGGGAACTATGGCTACACCTTC.

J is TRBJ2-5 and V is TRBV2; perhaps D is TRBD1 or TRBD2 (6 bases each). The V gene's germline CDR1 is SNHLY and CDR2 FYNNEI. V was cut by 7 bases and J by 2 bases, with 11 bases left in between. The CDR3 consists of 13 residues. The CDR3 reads CASKEGVQETQYF. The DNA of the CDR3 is TGTGCCAGCAAGGAGGGGGTACAAGAGACCCAGTACTTC.

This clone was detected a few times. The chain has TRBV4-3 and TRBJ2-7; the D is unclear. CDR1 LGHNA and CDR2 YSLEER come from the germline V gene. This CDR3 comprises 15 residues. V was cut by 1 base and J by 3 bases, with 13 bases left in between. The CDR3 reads CASSQVEMDFYEQYF. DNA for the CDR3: TGCGCCAGCAGCCAAGTAGAGATGGATTTCTACGAGCAGTACTTC.

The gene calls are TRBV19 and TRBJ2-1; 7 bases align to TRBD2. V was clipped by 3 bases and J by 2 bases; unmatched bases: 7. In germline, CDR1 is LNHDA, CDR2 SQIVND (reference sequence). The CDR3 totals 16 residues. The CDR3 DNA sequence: TGTGCCAGTAGTATTGGGCGGGAGTGGACCTACAATGAGCAGTTCTTC. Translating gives CASSIGREWTYNEQFF.

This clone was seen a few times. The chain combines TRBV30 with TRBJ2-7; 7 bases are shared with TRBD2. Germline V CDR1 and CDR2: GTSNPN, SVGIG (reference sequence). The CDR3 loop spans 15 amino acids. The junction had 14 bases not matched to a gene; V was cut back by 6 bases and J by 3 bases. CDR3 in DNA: TGTGCCTGCTATCAGCGGGACTCCCTCGGCTACGAGCAGTACTTC. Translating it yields CACYQRDSLGYEQYF.

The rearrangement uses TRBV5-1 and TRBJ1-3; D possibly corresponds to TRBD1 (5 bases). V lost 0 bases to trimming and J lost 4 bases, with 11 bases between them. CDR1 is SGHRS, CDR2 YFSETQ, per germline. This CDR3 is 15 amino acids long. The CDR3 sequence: CASSLAGGGGNTIYF. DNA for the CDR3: TGCGCCAGCAGCTTGGCCGGCGGGGGAGGAAACACCATATATTTT.

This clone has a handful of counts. CDR3 bases: TGTGCCAGCACCAATCCTGGGGTTTCTGGCTACACCTTC. This encodes CASTNPGVSGYTF. The rearrangement joins TRBV6-5 to TRBJ1-2, with D uncertain. Trimming left V 7 bases short and J 7 bases short, with 16 bases between. The CDR3 runs 13 residues. Germline lookup yields CDR1 MNHEY and CDR2 SVGAGI.

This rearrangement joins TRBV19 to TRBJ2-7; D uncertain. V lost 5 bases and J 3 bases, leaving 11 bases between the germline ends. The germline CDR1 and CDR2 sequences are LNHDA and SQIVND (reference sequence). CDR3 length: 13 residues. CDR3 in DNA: TGTGCCAGTAGTCTTGGGTCGATCTACGAGCAGTACTTC. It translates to CASSLGSIYEQYF.

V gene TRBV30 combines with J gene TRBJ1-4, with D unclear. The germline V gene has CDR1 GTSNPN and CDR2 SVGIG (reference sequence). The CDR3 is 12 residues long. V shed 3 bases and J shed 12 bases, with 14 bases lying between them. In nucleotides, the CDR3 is TGTGCCTGGAGCCGCTCGCTGGGAGAACTGTTTTTT. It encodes CAWSRSLGELFF.

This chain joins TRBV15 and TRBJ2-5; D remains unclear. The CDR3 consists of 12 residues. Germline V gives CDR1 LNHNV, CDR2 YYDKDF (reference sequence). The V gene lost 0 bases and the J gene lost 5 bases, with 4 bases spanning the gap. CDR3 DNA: TGTGCCACCAGCAGAGATCTGGAGACCCAGTACTTC. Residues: CATSRDLETQYF.

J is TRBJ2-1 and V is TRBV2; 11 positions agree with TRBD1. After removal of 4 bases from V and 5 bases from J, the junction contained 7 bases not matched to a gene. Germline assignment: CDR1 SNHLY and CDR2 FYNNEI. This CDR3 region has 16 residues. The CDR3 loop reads CASSGTGTGGHNEQFF. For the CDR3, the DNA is TGTGCCAGCAGTGGAACCGGGACAGGGGGGCACAATGAGCAGTTCTTC.

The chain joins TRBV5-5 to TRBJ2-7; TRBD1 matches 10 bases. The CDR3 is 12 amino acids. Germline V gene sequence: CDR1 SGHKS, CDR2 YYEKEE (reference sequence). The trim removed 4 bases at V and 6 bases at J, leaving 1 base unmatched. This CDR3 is CASSGTGAEQYF. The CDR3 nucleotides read TGTGCCAGCAGCGGGACAGGGGCCGAGCAGTACTTC.

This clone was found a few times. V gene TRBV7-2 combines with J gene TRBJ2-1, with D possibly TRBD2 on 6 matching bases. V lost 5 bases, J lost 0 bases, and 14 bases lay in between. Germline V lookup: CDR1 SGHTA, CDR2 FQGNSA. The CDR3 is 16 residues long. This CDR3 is CASSPWDSHSYNEQFF. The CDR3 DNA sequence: TGTGCCAGCAGCCCGTGGGACTCCCACTCCTACAATGAGCAGTTCTTC.

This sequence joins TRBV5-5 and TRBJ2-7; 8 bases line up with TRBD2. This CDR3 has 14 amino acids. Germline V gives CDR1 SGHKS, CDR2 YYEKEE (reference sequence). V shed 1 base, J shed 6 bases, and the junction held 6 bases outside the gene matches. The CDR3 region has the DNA TGTGCCAGCAGCTTGCCGGGGGGGGCAAGCGAGCAGTACTTC. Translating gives CASSLPGGASEQYF.

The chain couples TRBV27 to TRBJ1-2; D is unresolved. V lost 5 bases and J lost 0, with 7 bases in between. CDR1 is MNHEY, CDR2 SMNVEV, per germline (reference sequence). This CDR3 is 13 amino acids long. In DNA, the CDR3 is TGTGCCAGCAGTCCAAAGGCTAACTATGGCTACACCTTC. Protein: CASSPKANYGYTF.

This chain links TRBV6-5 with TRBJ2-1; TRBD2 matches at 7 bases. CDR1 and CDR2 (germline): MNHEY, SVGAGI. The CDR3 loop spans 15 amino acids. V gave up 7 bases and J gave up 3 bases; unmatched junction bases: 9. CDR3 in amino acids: CASTPGLADYNEQFF. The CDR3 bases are TGTGCCAGCACCCCGGGGCTAGCGGACTACAATGAGCAGTTCTTC.

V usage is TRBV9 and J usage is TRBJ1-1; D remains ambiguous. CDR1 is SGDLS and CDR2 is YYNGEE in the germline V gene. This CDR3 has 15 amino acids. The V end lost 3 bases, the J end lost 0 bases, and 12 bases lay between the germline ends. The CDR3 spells CASSALTLLNTEAFF. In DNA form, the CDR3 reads TGTGCCAGCAGCGCCCTCACACTTCTGAACACTGAAGCTTTCTTT. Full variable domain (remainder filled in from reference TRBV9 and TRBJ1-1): DSGVTQTPKHLITATGQRVTLRCSPRSGDLSVYWYQQSLDQGLQFLIQYYNGEERAKGNILERFSAQQFPDLHSELNLSSLELGDSALYFCASSALTLLNTEAFFGQGTRLTVV.